A selection of T cell receptor beta chains follows, all from one sample in a study of tumor and adjacent non-tumor tissue in lung cancer. TCRdb ran MiXCR on the multiplex PCR reads and lists one entry per CDR3 protein. The table has approximately 140,000 distinct CDR3 sequences, around 61% seen once. Sequencing was performed on lung tumor tissue. These receptors all come from a man in his fifties or sixties with small cell lung cancer. Both conserved end residues are part of each CDR3. D genes are given only for firm matches. The size field is filled for only some rows; it gives once, few, many or a size class.

size	V	D	J	length	CDR3	DNA
-	TRBV28	-	TRBJ2-1	16	CGSRPSVANAGNEQFF	TGTGGCAGCAGACCGAGCGTGGCCAACGCGGGGAATGAGCAGTTCTTC
-	TRBV20-1	TRBD2	TRBJ2-3	16	CSAGSPPSGSTDTQYF	TGCAGTGCTGGGTCCCCCCCTAGCGGGAGCACAGATACGCAGTATTTT
-	TRBV11-2	-	TRBJ1-2	15	CSSRARGTELRGYTF	TGTTCCAGCAGAGCGAGGGGGACGGAACTCCGCGGCTACACCTTC
few	TRBV30	TRBD1	TRBJ2-2	18	CAWTRGRGTGVNTGELFF	TGTGCCTGGACACGGGGAAGAGGGACAGGAGTAAACACCGGGGAGCTGTTTTTT
few	TRBV20-1	-	TRBJ2-1	16	CSASGGGRGRRNEQFF	TGCAGTGCTAGTGGAGGGGGCAGGGGAAGGCGTAATGAGCAGTTCTTC
many	TRBV20-1	TRBD2	TRBJ2-7	14	CSARAPASGYEQYF	TGCAGTGCTAGAGCCCCGGCTAGCGGCTACGAGCAGTACTTC
many	TRBV20-1	TRBD1	TRBJ1-2	16	CSARPTLRDRAYGYTF	TGCAGTGCTAGACCTACGCTCCGGGACAGGGCATATGGCTACACCTTC
many	TRBV20-1	TRBD1	TRBJ2-3	14	CSAELGGATDTQYF	TGCAGTGCCGAATTAGGGGGCGCCACAGATACGCAGTATTTT
-	TRBV20-1	-	TRBJ1-2	15	CSASDLTVALYGYTF	TGCAGTGCTAGTGATCTTACAGTGGCCTTATATGGCTACACCTTC
few	TRBV11-1	TRBD1	TRBJ2-2	16	CASSSQDRVDTVELFF	TGTGCCAGCAGCTCCCAGGACAGGGTAGACACTGTGGAGCTGTTTTTT
once	TRBV6-1	-	TRBJ1-1	13	CASFAVRNTEAFF	TGTGCCAGCTTTGCAGTGAGGAACACTGAAGCTTTCTTT
-	TRBV11-1	-	TRBJ2-1	15	CASSHQVHSYNKQFF	TGTGCCAGTAGTCACCAAGTTCATTCCTACAATAAGCAGTTCTTC
-	TRBV6-1	-	TRBJ2-3	12	CASSVWRGAQYF	TGTGCCAGCAGTGTTTGGCGGGGAGCGCAGTATTTT
few	TRBV5-1	TRBD2	TRBJ2-1	15	CASSPGLAGDREQFF	TGCGCCAGCAGCCCGGGACTAGCGGGAGATCGAGAGCAGTTCTTC
-	TRBV4-2	TRBD2	TRBJ2-7	15	CACSQEGGVASEQYF	TGTGCCTGCAGCCAAGAGGGAGGGGTCGCTAGCGAGCAGTACTTC
-	TRBV11-2	-	TRBJ2-1	16	CASRSGGSPSYNEQFF	TGTGCCAGTAGGTCAGGAGGTAGCCCCTCCTACAATGAGCAGTTCTTC
few	TRBV4-1	-	TRBJ2-4	16	CASSQATTLAKNIQYF	TGCGCCAGCAGCCAAGCAACAACCCTAGCCAAAAACATTCAGTACTTC
-	TRBV6-2/TRBV6-3	-	TRBJ2-2	12	CASSSPAGESFF	TGTGCCAGCAGTTCACCAGCCGGGGAGTCGTTTTTT
many	TRBV20-1	TRBD2	TRBJ2-3	20	CSARDHGYGLAGGPGDTQYF	TGCAGTGCTAGAGATCACGGGTACGGACTAGCGGGAGGGCCTGGAGATACGCAGTATTTT
-	TRBV10-3	TRBD2	TRBJ2-2	15	CAIRGISGKSGELFF	TGTGCCATCAGGGGGATTAGCGGGAAATCCGGGGAGCTGTTTTTT
-	TRBV5-4	-	TRBJ2-5	14	CAGSAAGQKETQYF	TGTGCCGGCAGCGCGGCAGGGCAAAAAGAGACCCAGTACTTC
few	TRBV12-3/TRBV12-4	TRBD1	TRBJ1-6	16	CASSLPGQGRNSPLHF	TGTGCCAGCAGTTTACCGGGACAGGGGAGGAATTCACCCCTCCACTTT
-	TRBV11-2	-	TRBJ2-3	21	CPSSATLGSRGLAESTDTQYF	TGTCCCAGCAGCGCGACCCTCGGGTCACGGGGATTAGCGGAGAGCACAGATACTCAGTATTTT
-	TRBV11-3	-	TRBJ1-6	13	CDSSPRGLSPLHF	TGTGATAGCAGTCCCAGAGGACTTTCACCCCTCCACTTT
-	TRBV20-1	-	TRBJ1-2	12	CSASLDWDDYTF	TGCAGTGCTAGTCTGGACTGGGACGACTACACCTTC
-	TRBV12-3/TRBV12-4	TRBD1	TRBJ2-5	14	CASSFRDRRETQYF	TGTGCCAGCAGCTTCCGGGACAGACGAGAGACCCAGTACTTC
-	TRBV11-3	-	TRBJ2-1	16	CASSSGTMTLDNEKFF	TGTGCCAGCAGCTCCGGGACGATGACTTTAGACAATGAGAAGTTCTTC
medium-sized	TRBV11-2	-	TRBJ2-3	15	CASRYRGGGADTQYF	TGTGCCAGCAGATATCGAGGGGGGGGTGCAGATACGCAGTATTTT
-	TRBV11-2	-	TRBJ2-3	15	CASSLRGRSTDMQYF	TGTGCCAGCAGCTTAAGGGGAAGGAGTACAGATATGCAGTATTTT
many	TRBV11-2	-	TRBJ2-2	12	CASSLDGGELFF	TGTGCCAGCAGCTTAGACGGCGGGGAGCTGTTTTTT
-	TRBV11-2	TRBD2	TRBJ2-5	16	CASSLFTSGRGAIQYF	TGTGCCAGCAGCTTATTCACTAGCGGGAGAGGAGCGATCCAGTACTTC
-	TRBV11-3	TRBD2	TRBJ2-1	17	CASSSGLEGGPYTEQFF	TGTGCCAGCAGCTCGGGACTAGAGGGAGGGCCTTACACTGAGCAGTTCTTC
-	TRBV6-1	-	TRBJ1-1	15	CASTHRWVWSAEAFF	TGTGCCAGCACCCATAGGTGGGTTTGGAGCGCTGAAGCTTTCTTT
many	TRBV29-1	TRBD1	TRBJ2-7	14	CSVGTGVSSYEQYF	TGCAGCGTAGGGACAGGGGTCAGCTCCTACGAGCAGTACTTC
-	TRBV20-1	-	TRBJ1-2	13	CSASPTEIYGYTF	TGCAGTGCTAGTCCCACAGAAATCTATGGCTACACCTTC
few	TRBV5-1	-	TRBJ2-1	15	CASSLEAGEYNEQFF	TGCGCCAGCAGCTTGGAGGCAGGGGAATACAATGAGCAGTTCTTC
-	TRBV11-2	-	TRBJ2-1	13	CASSPGWWVEQFF	TGTGCCAGCAGCCCAGGATGGTGGGTTGAACAGTTCTTC
few	TRBV28	TRBD1	TRBJ2-1	16	CASSSTGTVSYNEQFF	TGTGCCAGCAGTTCCACCGGGACAGTCTCCTACAATGAGCAGTTCTTC
-	TRBV7-9	-	TRBJ2-3	16	CASSPRDAKGGDTQYF	TGTGCCAGCAGCCCCCGGGACGCAAAAGGTGGAGATACGCAGTATTTT
-	TRBV6-1	-	TRBJ2-1	15	CASRQRRDMSNEQFF	TGTGCCAGCAGACAGCGCCGGGACATGAGCAATGAGCAGTTCTTC
many	TRBV6-2/TRBV6-3	-	TRBJ2-4	17	CASTASEGVGAKNIQYF	TGTGCCAGCACCGCATCGGAGGGGGTAGGGGCCAAAAACATTCAGTACTTC
-	TRBV7-6	-	TRBJ2-5	14	CASSLGGAKETQYF	TGTGCCAGCAGCTTAGGGGGGGCCAAGGAGACCCAGTACTTC
once	TRBV5-4	-	TRBJ1-6	14	CSSSSRGDYSPLHF	TGTTCCAGCAGCTCCAGGGGAGATTATTCACCCCTCCACTTT
-	TRBV28	-	TRBJ2-7	14	CASSLYRSSYEQYF	TGTGCCAGCAGTTTATACAGGAGCTCCTACGAGCAGTACTTC
-	TRBV11-2	TRBD1	TRBJ2-1	14	CVSSWDSSYNEQSF	TGTGTTAGCAGCTGGGACAGCTCCTACAATGAGCAGTCCTTC
-	TRBV11-2	-	TRBJ1-4	19	CASSSVLMGTASRNRKLFF	TGTGCCAGCAGCTCCGTCCTTATGGGTACAGCATCTCGCAACAGAAAACTGTTTTTT
-	TRBV20-1	-	TRBJ2-3	13	CSAHPDDTDKQYF	TGCAGTGCTCACCCCGACGACACGGATAAGCAGTATTTT
many	TRBV6-5	TRBD2	TRBJ2-7	18	CASSYSPLRAGRGYEQYF	TGTGCCAGCAGTTACTCCCCCCTTCGGGCGGGGAGGGGCTACGAGCAGTACTTC
-	TRBV11-3	-	TRBJ1-5	12	CASSRRRDTQHF	TGTGCCAGCAGCCGAAGGAGAGATACGCAGCATTTT
-	TRBV6-2/TRBV6-3	-	TRBJ1-1	16	CASGYRETGPYEEAFF	TGTGCCAGCGGTTACCGCGAAACGGGGCCCTACGAGGAAGCTTTCTTT
-	TRBV10-3	-	TRBJ1-3	15	CAISGGPSSGNTIYF	TGTGCCATCAGCGGGGGACCCAGCTCTGGAAACACCATATATTTT
few	TRBV6-2/TRBV6-3	-	TRBJ2-5	13	CASIPLPRETRYF	TGTGCCAGCATTCCCCTCCCTAGAGAGACCCGGTACTTC
few	TRBV5-4	TRBD2	TRBJ2-1	15	CASRSGTSDYNEQFF	TGTGCCAGCAGATCCGGGACTAGCGATTACAATGAGCAGTTCTTC
-	TRBV19	-	TRBJ1-6	15	CASSTGIGVWSPLHF	TGTGCCAGTAGTACAGGCATAGGGGTATGGTCACCCCTCCACTTT